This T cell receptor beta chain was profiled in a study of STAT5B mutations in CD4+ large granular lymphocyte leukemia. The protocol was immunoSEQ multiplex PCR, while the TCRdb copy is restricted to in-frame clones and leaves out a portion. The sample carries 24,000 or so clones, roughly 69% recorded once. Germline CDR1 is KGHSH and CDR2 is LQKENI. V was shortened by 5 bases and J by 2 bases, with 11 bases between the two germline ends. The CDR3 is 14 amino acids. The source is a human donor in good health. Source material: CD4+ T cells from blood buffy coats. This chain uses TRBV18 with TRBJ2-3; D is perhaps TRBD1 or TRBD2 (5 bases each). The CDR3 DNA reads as TGTGCCAGCTCAGCAAGGGGAGACACAGATACGCAGTATTTT. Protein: CASSARGDTDTQYF.